Listed here are 19 T cell receptor beta chains from one sample, sequenced in a study of T-cell reconstitution after alpha-beta-depleted transplantation in children. The TCRbeta library incorporated unique molecular identifiers. TCRdb passed the PCR reads through MiXCR, listing each CDR3 protein once. The sample has about 580,000 distinct CDR3 sequences; roughly 30% are singletons. The specimen was PBMCs, collected before TCRalphabeta/CD19-depleted stem cell transplant. These receptors were collected from a boy less than two years old with Wiskott-Aldrich syndrome, due to receive a stem cell transplant.

The chain couples TRBV25-1 to TRBJ2-3, with D unclear. V gave up 3 bases and J gave up 8 bases, with 9 bases separating them. This CDR3 region has 12 residues. The germline gives CDR1 MGHDK, CDR2 SYGVNS. The CDR3 loop reads CASSETSVTQYF. The CDR3 DNA reads TGTGCCAGCAGTGAGACCTCTGTTACGCAGTATTTT.

This rearrangement joins TRBV28 to TRBJ2-5; 9 nucleotides align to TRBD2. The CDR3 is 16 amino acids. V lost 7 bases to trimming and J lost 5 bases; unmatched junction nucleotides: 14. In germline, CDR1 is MDHEN, CDR2 SYDVKM. The CDR3 sequence: CASIPSGGRAVETQYF. The CDR3 DNA reads as TGTGCCAGCATCCCCAGTGGCGGGAGGGCCGTGGAGACCCAGTACTTC.

This clonotype turned up a few times. This chain joins TRBV10-3 and TRBJ2-1; 7 nucleotides agree with TRBD1. Looked up from germline, CDR1 is ENHRY and CDR2 is SYGVKD. The CDR3 spans 17 residues. With 3 bases clipped from V and 8 bases from J, the junction kept 16 bases outside the gene matches. The CDR3: CAISELKGAAWIDEQFF. The CDR3 DNA is TGTGCCATCAGTGAACTAAAGGGGGCTGCATGGATCGATGAGCAGTTCTTC.

This clonotype was found a few times. This CDR3 reads CASSVGGQPGGPAGELFF. The CDR3 DNA reads as TGTGCCAGCAGCGTAGGGGGACAACCGGGAGGGCCGGCCGGGGAGCTGTTTTTT. The gene calls are TRBV9 and TRBJ2-2; 8 nucleotides line up with TRBD2. Germline lookup yields CDR1 SGDLS and CDR2 YYNGEE. The CDR3 totals 18 residues. Losses at the gene ends were 0 bases for V and 6 bases for J; bases not matched to a gene: 13.

This clonotype was found a few times. J is TRBJ1-2 and V is TRBV10-3, with D possibly being TRBD1 (5 bases). The germline V and J ends were trimmed by 6 bases and 8 bases, with 25 bases remaining between them. The CDR3 has 16 residues. The germline V gene encodes CDR1 ENHRY and CDR2 SYGVKD. In nucleotides, the CDR3 is TGTGCCATCAGGGGGGGAATGGGGTCCATTCTTCCAGGCTACACCTTC. Translated: CAIRGGMGSILPGYTF.

This clonotype has a handful of counts. J is TRBJ1-5 and V is TRBV5-1, with a weak D call TRBD1 (6 bases). The length of the CDR3 is 15 residues. The germline CDR1 and CDR2 sequences are SGHRS and YFSETQ. Trimming pared 4 bases from V and 9 bases from J, leaving 20 bases between. The CDR3 nucleotides read TGCGCCAGCAGCCTGGGGACACCGGCCCAAGGGCCCCAGCATTTT. Its protein product is CASSLGTPAQGPQHF.

A few counts support this clonotype. The chain has TRBV24-1 and TRBJ2-7; tentatively, D is TRBD2 (6 bases). Looked up from germline, CDR1 is KGHDR and CDR2 is SFDVKD. This CDR3 has 13 residues. Trimming removed 3 bases at V and 10 bases at J, with 15 bases between. The CDR3 loop is CATSDRLETDQYF. The CDR3 region has the DNA TGTGCCACCAGTGATCGACTAGAGACCGACCAGTACTTC.

This clonotype has more than one count but fewer than ten. V gene TRBV5-1 combines with J gene TRBJ2-3, with 8 bases identical to TRBD2. V lost 6 bases and J lost 0; bases outside the gene matches: 3. Germline loops: CDR1 SGHRS, CDR2 YFSETQ. This CDR3 contains 14 residues. CDR3 nucleotides: TGCGCCAGCAAGGCTAGCGGGAGCACAGATACGCAGTATTTT. Translated: CASKASGSTDTQYF.

The sample holds a few counts of this clonotype. The chain carries TRBV24-1 and TRBJ1-1; D is undetermined. V gave up 9 bases and J gave up 1 base, with 11 bases separating them. In germline, CDR1 is KGHDR, CDR2 SFDVKD. This CDR3 region has 13 residues. CDR3 nucleotide sequence: TGTGCCACCCAAAAACGAAGGAACACTGAAGCTTTCTTT. Translation gives CATQKRRNTEAFF.

V and J are TRBV11-3 and TRBJ2-5, with a possible D match to TRBD1 (7 bases). In germline, CDR1 is SGHNT, CDR2 YENEEA. Trimming removed 1 base from V and 3 bases from J, with 15 bases in between. This CDR3 region has 16 residues. The CDR3: CASSLGRRGTEETQYF. CDR3 bases: TGTGCCAGCAGCTTAGGTCGTCGGGGGACAGAAGAGACCCAGTACTTC.

The rearrangement uses TRBV5-1 and TRBJ2-2; no definite D call. Germline V gene sequence: CDR1 SGHRS, CDR2 YFSETQ. V was shortened by 7 bases and J by 6 bases, with 19 bases between the two germline ends. CDR3 length equals 15 residues. CDR3 in DNA: TGCGCCAGCGCCGATAACCGGGCCGGCCCCGGGGAGCTGTTTTTT. This codes for CASADNRAGPGELFF. The full variable domain, its missing parts supplied by reference TRBV5-1 and TRBJ2-2, is KAGVTQTPRYLIKTRGQQVTLSCSPISGHRSVSWYQQTPGQGLQFLFEYFSETQRNKGNFPGRFSGRQFSNSRSEMNVSTLELGDSALYLCASADNRAGPGELFFGEGSRLTVL.

This clonotype was observed a handful of times. This sequence joins TRBV27 and TRBJ2-7; D may be TRBD2 (6 bases). Trimming cost V 2 bases and J 6 bases, with 17 bases left between them. This CDR3 is 15 amino acids long. The germline V gene has CDR1 MNHEY and CDR2 SMNVEV (reference sequence). DNA for the CDR3: TGTGCCAGCAGTTTAGGGGGACTGAATTTTGGCGAGCAGTACTTC. Protein: CASSLGGLNFGEQYF.

The chain has TRBV5-1 and TRBJ2-5, with 10 bases identical to TRBD2. The CDR3 totals 16 residues. The ends lost 1 base at V and 2 bases at J; junction bases unmatched: 5. From germline, CDR1 is SGHRS and CDR2 YFSETQ. The CDR3: CASSLFPAGGQETQYF. The CDR3 region has the DNA TGCGCCAGCAGCTTGTTTCCAGCGGGAGGGCAAGAGACCCAGTACTTC.

The chain combines TRBV19 with TRBJ1-2, with D unclear. This CDR3 is 11 amino acids long. Germline V gene lookup returns CDR1 LNHDA and CDR2 SQIVND (reference sequence). Trimming left V 5 bases short and J 4 bases short, with 5 bases between. The CDR3 DNA follows: TGTGCCAGTAGTGTCGGCTATGGCTACACCTTC. It yields the protein CASSVGYGYTF. Supplemented by reference TRBV19 and TRBJ1-2, the full variable domain reads DGGITQSPKYLFRKEGQNVTLSCEQNLNHDAMYWYRQDPGQGLRLIYYSQIVNDFQKGDIAEGYSVSREKKESFPLTVTSAQKNPTAFYLCASSVGYGYTFGSGTRLTVV.

The chain combines TRBV29-1 with TRBJ2-5, with D maybe TRBD1 (5 bases). This CDR3 contains 11 residues. Germline V gene lookup returns CDR1 SQVTM and CDR2 ANQGSEA. V was shortened by 4 bases and J by 6 bases, with 9 bases between the two germline ends. The CDR3, as DNA: TGCAGCGTTGGGGGCGGTAAGACCCAGTACTTC. Translating gives CSVGGGKTQYF. The complete variable domain, with remaining parts taken from reference TRBV29-1 and TRBJ2-5, reads SAVISQKPSRDICQRGTSLTIQCQVDSQVTMMFWYRQQPGQSLTLIATANQGSEATYESGFVIDKFPISRPNLTFSTLTVSNMSPEDSSIYLCSVGGGKTQYFGPGTRLLVL.

The chain recombines TRBV5-4 with TRBJ1-1; 7 bases map to TRBD1. J gave up 0 bases and V 3 bases, and 5 bases lay outside the gene matches. CDR3 length: 15 residues. CDR1 and CDR2 from the germline V gene are SGHNT and YYREEE (reference sequence). As DNA, the CDR3 is TGTGCCAGCAGCTGGGACAGAACCTTGAACACTGAAGCTTTCTTT. This codes for CASSWDRTLNTEAFF.

The V gene is TRBV3-1, the J gene TRBJ2-3; TRBD1 or TRBD2 may be the D gene (5 bases each). V dropped 2 bases and J dropped 3 bases, with 18 bases sitting between them. The CDR3 runs to 17 residues. The germline CDR1 and CDR2 sequences are LGHDT and YNNKEL (reference sequence). The CDR3 DNA reads TGTGCCAGCAGCCAACGGGGCGGCACTTGGATGACAGATACGCAGTATTTT. Protein: CASSQRGGTWMTDTQYF.

In its sample, this clonotype was seen a few times. The chain has TRBV6-1 and TRBJ2-2; weak D call: TRBD1 (6 bases). V was shortened by 6 bases and J by 4 bases, with 18 bases between the two germline ends. Germline-derived CDR1 and CDR2 are MNHNS and SASEGT. The CDR3 runs to 16 residues. CDR3 sequence reads: CASRSSGTKITGELFF. The CDR3 DNA is TGTGCCAGCAGGAGTTCCGGGACAAAGATCACCGGGGAGCTGTTTTTT.

About this clonotype itself: The junction departs from the called germline gene at one end, perhaps through a read error. This sequence joins TRBV20-1 and TRBJ2-1, with D perhaps matching TRBD1 (6 bases). Germline V gene data show CDR1 as DFQATT and CDR2 as SNEGSKA (reference sequence). The CDR3 runs to 13 residues. The CDR3 sequence: CSARTGLYNEQLF. CDR3 nucleotide sequence: TGCAGTGCTAGAACAGGGCTGTACAATGAGCAGTTATTC.